The 31 T cell receptor beta chains below were found in one sample sequenced in a study of beta chain features in type 1 diabetes (dated by TCRdb to between 2018 and 2020). The library was obtained by the immunoSEQ multiplex PCR assay. All of the isolated RNA was reverse transcribed with the High Capacity cDNA Reverse Transcription Kit, so expressed TCRB transcripts were sequenced. TCRdb stores this immuneACCESS table with in-frame sequences only. Part of the clones is absent; in the studies checked, under half of the shortfall reflects unresolved V genes, and no reason is known for the rest. Present in this sample are fewer than 200,000 clones, around an eighth of which were seen just once. The ten largest clones add up to 0.62% of the sample. The specimen was central memory CD4+ T cells from blood. The receptors were gathered from a woman younger than 35 in good health.

The chain is built from TRBV9 and TRBJ1-2; TRBD1 is a possible D gene (6 bases). V lost 0 bases to trimming and J lost 7 bases, with 13 bases between them. This CDR3 spans 14 amino acids. Germline CDR1 is SGDLS and CDR2 is YYNGEE. CDR3 in amino acids: CASSVEGGLGGYTF. CDR3 in DNA: TGTGCCAGCAGCGTAGAGGGGGGGCTAGGTGGCTACACCTTC. The full variable domain, with the rest looked up from reference TRBV9 and TRBJ1-2, is DSGVTQTPKHLITATGQRVTLRCSPRSGDLSVYWYQQSLDQGLQFLIQYYNGEERAKGNILERFSAQQFPDLHSELNLSSLELGDSALYFCASSVEGGLGGYTFGSGTRLTVV.

The gene calls are TRBV19 and TRBJ2-1; possible D gene TRBD2, 6 bases. Deletions cut 6 bases from V and 0 bases from J, with 15 bases between. Germline V CDR1 and CDR2: LNHDA, SQIVND (reference sequence). The CDR3 covers 16 residues. The CDR3 spells CASRGGAVSSYNEQFF. The CDR3 DNA is TGTGCCAGTAGGGGGGGAGCGGTAAGCTCCTACAATGAGCAGTTCTTC.

The rearrangement links TRBV11-2 to TRBJ2-2, with D possibly matching TRBD2 (5 bases). V lost 2 bases to trimming and J lost 1 base, with 11 bases between them. The CDR3 has 16 amino acids. CDR1 is SGHAT and CDR2 is FQNNGV in the germline V gene. CDR3 loop: CASSLYGNLNTGELFF. The CDR3 DNA reads as TGTGCCAGCAGCTTATACGGGAACCTGAACACCGGGGAGCTGTTTTTT.

The J gene is TRBJ2-5, the V gene TRBV19; a weak D match, TRBD1 (5 bases). Trimming shortened V by 7 bases and J by 2 bases, and 11 bases separated the two germline ends. Germline V gives CDR1 LNHDA, CDR2 SQIVND (reference sequence). CDR3 length: 13 amino acids. The CDR3 loop is CASTPRTQETQYF. Written as DNA, the CDR3 is TGTGCCAGTACTCCGCGGACACAAGAGACCCAGTACTTC.

The gene calls are TRBV19 and TRBJ2-5, with TRBD1 identical over 7 bases. This CDR3 is 13 amino acids long. V dropped 4 bases and J dropped 2; count of bases not matched to a gene: 1. The V gene's germline CDR1 is LNHDA and CDR2 SQIVND (reference sequence). The CDR3 reads CASSRGQQETQYF. The CDR3 nucleotides are TGTGCCAGTAGTAGGGGACAGCAAGAGACCCAGTACTTC.

This clone was observed a handful of times. The V call is TRBV10-1, the J call TRBJ2-3, with 7 bases fitting TRBD2. V was pared by 2 bases and J by 3 bases, with 2 bases of the junction left unmatched. CDR3 length equals 14 residues. Germline-derived CDR1 and CDR2 are WNHNN and SYGVQD (reference sequence). CDR3 loop: CASSEPGGTDTQYF. In DNA form, the CDR3 reads TGCGCCAGCAGTGAGCCGGGAGGAACAGATACGCAGTATTTT.

This clone was observed a few times. This sequence joins TRBV30 and TRBJ2-6; D perhaps matches TRBD1 (5 bases). The CDR3 has 17 residues. CDR1 is GTSNPN, CDR2 SVGIG, per germline (reference sequence). The V end was cut by 3 bases, the J end by 2 bases, with 17 bases between. CDR3 bases: TGTGCCTGGAGGGCAATAGGGGTGAATACTGGGGCCAACGTCCTGACTTTC. Protein sequence: CAWRAIGVNTGANVLTF.

The genes are TRBV27 and TRBJ2-1, with D perhaps matching TRBD1 (6 bases). V was cut by 7 bases and J by 7 bases, with 23 bases left in between. CDR3 size: 16 residues. Germline V gene sequence: CDR1 MNHEY, CDR2 SMNVEV (reference sequence). In DNA, the CDR3 is TGTGCCAGCACTCAATTCAGGGGTCAAGATTCTAATGAGCAGTTCTTC. It encodes CASTQFRGQDSNEQFF.

The chain has TRBV30 and TRBJ2-5; D perhaps matches TRBD1 (5 bases). The end of the DNA fits TRBJ2-7 better, so the J call may be wrong. This CDR3 region has 11 residues. Germline-derived CDR1 and CDR2 are GTSNPN and SVGIG (reference sequence). The CDR3 region has the DNA TGTGCCTGGCAGGGATTATACGAGCAGTACTTC. Protein product: CAWQGLYEQYF.

The chain employs TRBV6-5 and TRBJ2-4, with a weak D call TRBD1 (5 bases). V was shortened by 4 bases and J by 0 bases, with 10 bases between the two germline ends. Germline V CDR1 and CDR2: MNHEY, SVGAGI. The CDR3 runs to 15 residues. The CDR3 spells CASSWSGSAKNIQYF. In DNA, the CDR3 is TGTGCCAGCAGTTGGTCAGGGTCAGCCAAAAACATTCAGTACTTC.

The V call is TRBV7-8, the J call TRBJ2-5; TRBD1 might be the D (6 bases). This CDR3 has 14 residues. V gave up 9 bases and J gave up 10 bases, with 24 bases separating them. In germline, CDR1 is SGHVS, CDR2 FQNEAQ. In DNA form, the CDR3 reads TGTGCCAGTGTGGACAGCGGTCGAGAGGGGGACCAGTACTTC. Its protein is CASVDSGREGDQYF.

This sequence joins TRBV27 and TRBJ1-1, with no clear D. This CDR3 has 12 amino acids. V lost 5 bases and J 8 bases, leaving 12 bases between the germline ends. Germline lookup yields CDR1 MNHEY and CDR2 SMNVEV (reference sequence). The CDR3 sequence: CASSTHGGEAFF. The CDR3, as DNA: TGTGCCAGCAGTACCCATGGAGGGGAAGCTTTCTTT.

This chain connects TRBV27 to TRBJ2-7; D possibly corresponds to TRBD1 (6 bases). Trimming left V 4 bases short and J 5 bases short, with 18 bases between. Germline V gene data show CDR1 as MNHEY and CDR2 as SMNVEV (reference sequence). The CDR3 is made up of 15 amino acids. CDR3 coding DNA: TGTGCCAGCAGTTCCCCTTTTACAGGGTCCCACGAGCAGTACTTC. The encoded protein is CASSSPFTGSHEQYF.

Only a few counts were recorded for this clone. The rearrangement joins TRBV4-1 to TRBJ2-2, with a weak D call TRBD1 (5 bases). This CDR3 is built from 16 residues. V lost 0 bases to trimming and J lost 5 bases, with 13 bases between them. Germline V gene sequence: CDR1 MGHRA, CDR2 YSYEKL. CDR3 nucleotides: TGCGCCAGCAGCCAAGATAGTGGCAGGGCAACCGGGGAGCTGTTTTTT. It yields the protein CASSQDSGRATGELFF.

This chain joins TRBV6-6 and TRBJ1-1, with 8 bases aligning to TRBD1. CDR3 size: 15 residues. Losses at the gene ends were 5 bases for V and 1 base for J; bases not matched to a gene: 6. Looked up from germline, CDR1 is MNHNY and CDR2 is SVGAGI (reference sequence). In nucleotides, the CDR3 is TGTGCCAGCAGTCCCCCCGGGACAGGGAACACTGAAGCTTTCTTT. Its translation is CASSPPGTGNTEAFF.

This clone has more than one count but fewer than ten. V and J are TRBV7-3 and TRBJ2-3, with 7 bases identical to TRBD2. CDR3 length: 16 amino acids. The germline V gene encodes CDR1 SGHTA and CDR2 FQGTGA. V shed 2 bases and J 0 bases; nucleotides not matched to a gene: 5. Written as DNA, the CDR3 is TGTGCCAGCAGCTTACAAGCGGGGATAAGCACAGATACGCAGTATTTT. Protein: CASSLQAGISTDTQYF.

This clone was observed a handful of times. The rearrangement links TRBV30 to TRBJ2-7; D possibly uses TRBD1 or TRBD2 (5 bases each). Germline CDR1 and CDR2: GTSNPN and SVGIG (reference sequence). CDR3 length: 12 residues. Trimming took off 8 bases at V and 0 bases at J, with 11 bases between the two ends. The chain's CDR3 is CAGTVSSYEQYF. CDR3 nucleotides: TGTGCCGGGACGGTTAGCTCCTACGAGCAGTACTTC.

The table lists this clone with a few counts. The chain joins TRBV27 to TRBJ2-7; D is ambiguous. Germline V CDR1 and CDR2: MNHEY, SMNVEV (reference sequence). The CDR3 consists of 12 residues. The germline V and J ends were trimmed by 9 bases and 6 bases, with 15 bases remaining between them. The CDR3 reads CASYRSPLEQYF. CDR3 nucleotide sequence: TGTGCCAGTTATCGGTCTCCTCTCGAGCAGTACTTC.

The chain combines TRBV7-2 with TRBJ2-3; TRBD2 aligns across 15 bases. The CDR3 contains 17 residues. With 6 bases clipped from V and 9 bases from J, the junction kept 13 bases outside the gene matches. CDR1 is SGHTA, CDR2 FQGNSA, per germline. Written as DNA, the CDR3 is TGTGCCAGCAGTCTAGCCGGGACTAGCGGGAGGAGGTACACGCAGTATTTT. This codes for CASSLAGTSGRRYTQYF.

The rearrangement uses TRBV11-2 and TRBJ2-7, with 9 bases fitting TRBD1. Germline loops: CDR1 SGHAT, CDR2 FQNNGV. The CDR3 spans 15 residues. Trimming cost V 5 bases and J 8 bases; bases outside gene matches: 13. In DNA, the CDR3 is TGTGCCAGCAGCCAACCGGGACAGGGTCCTATGAAGCAGTACTTC. It is translated as CASSQPGQGPMKQYF.

The CDR3 nucleotides read TGTGCCAGCTCACTTCCCGGGACAGGGGGCACTGAAGCTTTCTTT. Its translation: CASSLPGTGGTEAFF. V is TRBV18 and J is TRBJ1-1; TRBD1 agrees at 11 bases. The V and J ends lost 4 bases and 4 bases, in that order; junction bases with no gene match: 5. CDR3 length: 15 residues. Germline V gene lookup returns CDR1 KGHSH and CDR2 LQKENI.

The genes are TRBV20-1 and TRBJ2-3; the D is unclear. The CDR3 sequence is 11 residues long. The V end lost 4 bases, the J end lost 2 bases, and 4 bases lay between the germline ends. Germline loops: CDR1 DFQATT, CDR2 SNEGSKA (reference sequence). CDR3 coding DNA: TGCAGTGCTACCTACACAGATACGCAGTATTTT. Encoded protein: CSATYTDTQYF.

This rearrangement joins TRBV9 to TRBJ1-1; D gene uncertain. V was trimmed by 4 bases and J by 1 base, leaving 11 bases between them. Germline lookup yields CDR1 SGDLS and CDR2 YYNGEE. CDR3 length: 14 residues. The chain's CDR3 is CASSPQTGNTEAFF. CDR3 sequence (DNA): TGTGCCAGCAGCCCACAGACCGGGAACACTGAAGCTTTCTTT.

The rearrangement uses TRBV28 and TRBJ2-1; D possibly corresponds to TRBD2 (6 bases). Germline V lookup: CDR1 MDHEN, CDR2 SYDVKM. V was cut by 6 bases and J by 1 base, with 7 bases left in between. The CDR3 runs 13 residues. The chain's CDR3 is CASRGGSYNEQFF. Written as DNA, the CDR3 is TGTGCCAGCAGGGGAGGTTCCTACAATGAGCAGTTCTTC.

The chain has TRBV7-3 and TRBJ2-7; 9 bases are a match to TRBD1. The V gene end was trimmed by 4 bases and the J gene end by 2 bases; junction bases not matched to a gene: 9. This CDR3 is built from 16 residues. Germline V gives CDR1 SGHTA, CDR2 FQGTGA. In DNA form, the CDR3 reads TGTGCCAGCAGCTCCATCAACCGACAGGGGGCCTACGAGCAGTACTTC. Its translation is CASSSINRQGAYEQYF. The complete variable domain, with remaining parts taken from reference TRBV7-3 and TRBJ2-7, reads GAGVSQTPSNKVTEKGKYVELRCDPISGHTALYWYRQSLGQGPEFLIYFQGTGAADDSGLPNDRFFAVRPEGSVSTLKIQRTERGDSAVYLCASSSINRQGAYEQYFGPGTRLTVT.

The V and J genes are TRBV7-6 and TRBJ2-7; 7 nucleotides line up with TRBD1. The V segment lost 4 bases and the J segment 1 base; nucleotides outside the gene matches: 7. The germline CDR1 and CDR2 sequences are SGHVS and FNYEAQ. The CDR3 consists of 15 residues. For the CDR3, the DNA is TGTGCCAGCAGCTATCGAGGGGGCTGGTCCTACGAGCAGTACTTC. Translation gives CASSYRGGWSYEQYF.

This clone has just a few counts. The chain recombines TRBV19 with TRBJ2-5; 8 nucleotides line up with TRBD1. CDR1 is LNHDA and CDR2 is SQIVND in the germline V gene (reference sequence). V was pared by 4 bases and J by 5 bases, with 9 bases of the junction left unmatched. The CDR3 sequence is 15 residues long. The CDR3 DNA sequence: TGTGCCAGTAGTAAGGAGAGGACAGGGTCGGAGACCCAGTACTTC. This codes for CASSKERTGSETQYF.

This clone was seen just once. This chain joins TRBV30 and TRBJ1-4, with no clear D. The CDR3 consists of 15 residues. The V end was cut by 0 bases, the J end by 5 bases, with 13 bases between. Looked up from germline, CDR1 is GTSNPN and CDR2 is SVGIG (reference sequence). The CDR3 DNA follows: TGTGCCTGGAGTGTACGAGGCAGTCCAAATGAAAAACTGTTTTTT. Translation: CAWSVRGSPNEKLFF.

This rearrangement joins TRBV28 to TRBJ1-1; the D is unclear. The CDR3 is 14 amino acids. Deletions cut 2 bases from V and 1 base from J, with 8 bases between. Germline-derived CDR1 and CDR2 are MDHEN and SYDVKM. The CDR3, as DNA: TGTGCCAGCAGTTTAGGGCCTCCGAACACTGAAGCTTTCTTT. Protein sequence: CASSLGPPNTEAFF.

This clone was counted only a few times. This chain joins TRBV7-3 and TRBJ2-7, with D maybe TRBD1 (8 bases). CDR1 and CDR2 (germline): SGHTA, FQGTGA. The CDR3 covers 15 residues. V lost 5 bases, J lost 4 bases, and 18 bases lay in between. The CDR3 protein is CASSTRTGREYEQYF. The CDR3 nucleotides read TGTGCCAGCAGCACACGGACAGGGAGGGAATACGAGCAGTACTTC.

This clone was picked up a small number of times. The chain has TRBV30 and TRBJ1-1; maybe TRBD1 (6 bases). Germline V gene data show CDR1 as GTSNPN and CDR2 as SVGIG (reference sequence). The CDR3 runs 12 residues. Trimming removed 1 base at V and 6 bases at J, with 9 bases between. CDR3 region: CAWSGTGSEAFF. DNA for the CDR3: TGTGCCTGGAGTGGAACAGGGTCTGAAGCTTTCTTT.